Listed here are 27 T cell receptor beta chains from one sample, sequenced in a study of cytomegalovirus exposure and HLA in healthy donors. Sequencing used immunoSEQ multiplex PCR; TCRdb keeps in-frame clones, though not all of them. In the table there are some 98,000 clones, 87% of which are singletons. The sequencing input was PBMCs. All receptors come from a woman aged 25-40 years in good health and CMV-seronegative.

This chain connects TRBV7-9 to TRBJ2-7; unclear D gene. This CDR3 is 12 amino acids long. Germline V gene sequence: CDR1 SEHNR, CDR2 FQNEAQ (reference sequence). Trimming shortened V by 0 bases and J by 4 bases, and 4 bases separated the two germline ends. CDR3 region: CASSLARYEQYF. For the CDR3, the DNA is TGTGCCAGCAGCTTAGCCCGTTACGAGCAGTACTTC.

The chain links TRBV11-2 to TRBJ2-5, with 8 bases aligning to TRBD1. After removal of 3 bases from V and 4 bases from J, the junction contained 7 bases not matched to a gene. Germline loops: CDR1 SGHAT, CDR2 FQNNGV. The CDR3 sequence is 15 residues long. The CDR3: CASSFGTGFGETQYF. In DNA, the CDR3 is TGTGCCAGCAGCTTTGGGACAGGTTTTGGAGAGACCCAGTACTTC.

The rearrangement uses TRBV13 and TRBJ2-3, with 11 bases lining up with TRBD2. Germline V gives CDR1 PRHDT, CDR2 FYEKMQ (reference sequence). Unmatched junction bases numbered 6, after V lost 8 bases and J lost 2 bases. The CDR3 is 15 residues long. The CDR3 here is CASGASGRPTDTQYF. The CDR3 DNA is TGTGCCAGCGGGGCTAGCGGGAGGCCCACAGATACGCAGTATTTT. The variable domain in full, completed from reference TRBV13 and TRBJ2-3, reads AAGVIQSPRHLIKEKRETATLKCYPIPRHDTVYWYQQGPGQDPQFLISFYEKMQSDKGSIPDRFSAQQFSDYHSELNMSSLELGDSALYFCASGASGRPTDTQYFGPGTRLTVL.

This rearrangement joins TRBV2 to TRBJ2-5, with 13 bases lining up with TRBD2. The CDR3 is made up of 16 amino acids. The V and J ends lost 6 bases and 3 bases, in that order; junction bases with no gene match: 7. Germline V lookup: CDR1 SNHLY, CDR2 FYNNEI. The CDR3 loop reads CASSPPGLAGKETQYF. DNA of the CDR3: TGTGCCAGCAGCCCTCCGGGACTAGCGGGAAAAGAGACCCAGTACTTC. The complete variable domain, with remaining parts taken from reference TRBV2 and TRBJ2-5, reads EPEVTQTPSHQVTQMGQEVILRCVPISNHLYFYWYRQILGQKVEFLVSFYNNEISEKSEIFDDQFSVERPDGSNFTLKIRSTKLEDSAMYFCASSPPGLAGKETQYFGPGTRLLVL.

This sequence joins TRBV6-5 and TRBJ1-2; 9 bases are a match to TRBD1. This CDR3 is 15 amino acids long. Germline V CDR1 and CDR2: MNHEY, SVGAGI. The V and J ends lost 6 bases and 5 bases, in that order; junction bases with no gene match: 10. The CDR3 reads CASSGTGTGKYGYTF. CDR3 sequence (DNA): TGTGCCAGCAGCGGAACCGGGACAGGGAAGTATGGCTACACCTTC.

The chain uses TRBV6-5 and TRBJ2-5, with no clear D. Germline loops: CDR1 MNHEY, CDR2 SVGAGI. This CDR3 spans 14 amino acids. V was cut by 0 bases and J by 2 bases, with 7 bases left in between. The CDR3 spells CASSYSRQQETQYF. DNA for the CDR3: TGTGCCAGCAGTTACTCGCGGCAGCAAGAGACCCAGTACTTC.

The chain links TRBV28 to TRBJ1-2; D is uncertain. The CDR3 sequence is 14 residues long. CDR1 and CDR2 (germline): MDHEN, SYDVKM. Trimming pared 6 bases from V and 3 bases from J, leaving 14 bases between. The CDR3 here is CASRIDGRDYGYTF. The CDR3 DNA reads TGTGCCAGCAGAATAGATGGGAGAGACTATGGCTACACCTTC.

The chain uses TRBV5-1 and TRBJ2-3; 9 nucleotides line up with TRBD2. Germline loops: CDR1 SGHRS, CDR2 YFSETQ. Trimming at V came to 5 bases and at J to 6 bases, leaving 4 bases not matched to a gene. The CDR3 spans 13 residues. CDR3 amino acids: CASRRTSEDTQYF. DNA for the CDR3: TGCGCCAGCAGGCGGACTAGCGAGGATACGCAGTATTTT.

The V gene is TRBV11-2, the J gene TRBJ2-3, with D possibly TRBD2 on 6 matching bases. Trimming removed 7 bases at V and 1 base at J, with 9 bases between. The CDR3 has 13 residues. The germline V gene has CDR1 SGHAT and CDR2 FQNNGV. CDR3 in DNA: TGTGCCAGCACCAGGGAGGGCACAGATACGCAGTATTTT. Amino acids: CASTREGTDTQYF.

The chain joins TRBV10-1 to TRBJ2-1; 7 bases agree with TRBD1. J was trimmed by 7 bases and V by 5 bases; bases with no gene match: 8. The CDR3 consists of 14 residues. Germline V gene sequence: CDR1 WNHNN, CDR2 SYGVQD (reference sequence). As DNA, the CDR3 is TGCGCCAGCAGTCAACCGGGACAGCAAAATGAGCAGTTCTTC. Translating gives CASSQPGQQNEQFF.

The chain couples TRBV5-4 to TRBJ2-2, with a tentative D call TRBD1 (6 bases). Trimming took off 4 bases at V and 6 bases at J, with 16 bases between the two ends. CDR3 length: 15 amino acids. CDR1 and CDR2 from the germline V gene are SGHNT and YYREEE (reference sequence). For the CDR3, the DNA is TGTGCCAGCAGCCCCAGGGGAGTTGTTTCCGGGGAGCTGTTTTTT. Encoded protein: CASSPRGVVSGELFF. The full variable domain, its missing parts supplied by reference TRBV5-4 and TRBJ2-2, is ETGVTQSPTHLIKTRGQQVTLRCSSQSGHNTVSWYQQALGQGPQFIFQYYREEENGRGNFPPRFSGLQFPNYSSELNVNALELDDSALYLCASSPRGVVSGELFFGEGSRLTVL.

The CDR3 sequence is CASSLGSEKLFF. CDR3 DNA sequence: TGTGCCAGCAGCTTGGGGAGTGAAAAACTGTTTTTT. V gene TRBV5-8 combines with J gene TRBJ1-4; D is unresolved. V gave up 0 bases and J gave up 7 bases, with 4 bases separating them. From germline, CDR1 is SGHTS and CDR2 YDEGEE. The CDR3 has 12 residues. Looking up the rest from reference TRBV5-8 and TRBJ1-4 gives the full variable domain: EAGVTQSPTHLIKTRGQQATLRCSPISGHTSVYWYQQALGLGLQFLLWYDEGEERNRGNFPPRFSGRQFPNYSSELNVNALELEDSALYLCASSLGSEKLFFGSGTQLSVL.

The rearrangement links TRBV29-1 to TRBJ1-2; 8 positions match TRBD1. The CDR3 is 13 residues long. V lost 6 bases to trimming and J lost 7 bases; unmatched junction nucleotides: 10. The germline CDR1 and CDR2 sequences are SQVTM and ANQGSEA. The CDR3 nucleotides read TGCAGCGTCGTCGGACAGGGATCGGGTGGCTACACCTTC. Its protein product is CSVVGQGSGGYTF. The full variable domain, its missing parts supplied by reference TRBV29-1 and TRBJ1-2, is SAVISQKPSRDICQRGTSLTIQCQVDSQVTMMFWYRQQPGQSLTLIATANQGSEATYESGFVIDKFPISRPNLTFSTLTVSNMSPEDSSIYLCSVVGQGSGGYTFGSGTRLTVV.

This rearrangement joins TRBV9 to TRBJ1-3; 10 nucleotides agree with TRBD1. This CDR3 is built from 17 residues. V shed 2 bases and J 1 base; nucleotides not matched to a gene: 6. Germline CDR1 SGDLS, CDR2 YYNGEE. CDR3 loop: CASSVYRDRGSGNTIYF. The CDR3 DNA sequence: TGTGCCAGCAGCGTCTACCGGGACAGGGGTTCTGGAAACACCATATATTTT.

The chain links TRBV5-6 to TRBJ2-7; maybe TRBD1 (6 bases). The CDR3 contains 14 residues. Looked up from germline, CDR1 is SGHDT and CDR2 is YYEEEE. The V end lost 3 bases, the J end lost 4 bases, and 14 bases lay between the germline ends. CDR3 sequence (DNA): TGTGCCAGCAGCTCAACAGGGAAGAAATACGAGCAGTACTTC. This translates into CASSSTGKKYEQYF.

V is TRBV7-6 and J is TRBJ2-4; 8 bases align to TRBD2. The V segment lost 1 base and the J segment 7 bases; nucleotides outside the gene matches: 6. From germline, CDR1 is SGHVS and CDR2 FNYEAQ. CDR3 length equals 15 residues. The CDR3 nucleotides are TGTGCCAGCAGCTTAGGGGAGGGGACTAGGAACATTCAGTACTTC. This sequence encodes CASSLGEGTRNIQYF.

This CDR3 is CASSLALKTGGNKGEAFF. Here the CDR3 DNA reads TGTGCCAGCAGCTTAGCGCTAAAGACAGGGGGCAATAAGGGTGAAGCTTTCTTT. The rearrangement joins TRBV7-8 to TRBJ1-1; 10 positions match TRBD1. The CDR3 sequence is 18 residues long. The germline V gene encodes CDR1 SGHVS and CDR2 FQNEAQ. The V and J ends lost 0 bases and 7 bases, in that order; junction bases with no gene match: 14. Full variable domain (remainder filled in from reference TRBV7-8 and TRBJ1-1): GAGVSQSPRYKVAKRGQDVALRCDPISGHVSLFWYQQALGQGPEFLTYFQNEAQLDKSGLPSDRFFAERPEGSVSTLKIQRTQQEDSAVYLCASSLALKTGGNKGEAFFGQGTRLTVV.

CDR3 DNA sequence: TGTGCCAGCAGTGAAACGGGTGAGCTTCGCCAGTACTTC. It specifies CASSETGELRQYF. The V call is TRBV6-1, the J call TRBJ2-7; no definite D call. Germline lookup yields CDR1 MNHNS and CDR2 SASEGT. The CDR3 covers 13 residues. Trimming took off 2 bases at V and 10 bases at J, with 15 bases between the two ends.

The J gene is TRBJ2-7, the V gene TRBV11-1; perhaps TRBD1 as D (6 bases). Germline V gives CDR1 SGHAT, CDR2 FQDESV (reference sequence). Trimming stripped 1 base from V and 1 base from J, with 11 bases between. This CDR3 has 15 residues. Written as DNA, the CDR3 is TGTGCCAGCAGCTTAGAACTCGGACAGTCCTACGAGCAGTACTTC. It yields the protein CASSLELGQSYEQYF.

The V call is TRBV5-4, the J call TRBJ1-1; 7 bases fit TRBD1. J was trimmed by 4 bases and V by 4 bases; bases with no gene match: 7. Germline loops: CDR1 SGHNT, CDR2 YYREEE (reference sequence). The length of the CDR3 is 14 residues. CDR3: CASSRDRGSTEAFF. The CDR3 DNA is TGTGCCAGCAGCCGGGACAGAGGGAGCACTGAAGCTTTCTTT.

The chain uses TRBV18 and TRBJ2-5; possibly TRBD2 for D (5 bases). Trimming cost V 3 bases and J 4 bases, with 15 bases left between them. Germline V CDR1 and CDR2: KGHSH, LQKENI. The CDR3 is 15 residues long. CDR3 protein: CASSPGLPTGETQYF. The CDR3 coding sequence is TGTGCCAGCTCACCCGGACTCCCCACGGGAGAGACCCAGTACTTC.

This chain links TRBV7-8 with TRBJ1-5; 7 positions match TRBD1. V was pared by 4 bases and J by 3 bases, with 9 bases of the junction left unmatched. Germline lookup yields CDR1 SGHVS and CDR2 FQNEAQ. The CDR3 contains 16 residues. CDR3 loop: CASSSWTGTINQPQHF. In nucleotides, the CDR3 is TGTGCCAGCAGCTCCTGGACAGGTACGATCAATCAGCCCCAGCATTTT.

The CDR3 region has the DNA TGTGCCAGTAGGTCAGGGGGCGAGTACGAGCAGTACTTC. Amino acid sequence: CASRSGGEYEQYF. This chain connects TRBV19 to TRBJ2-7; 8 nucleotides match TRBD1. The CDR3 consists of 13 residues. Germline trimming cut 6 bases from V and 4 bases from J; bases unmatched to any gene: 5. Looked up from germline, CDR1 is LNHDA and CDR2 is SQIVND (reference sequence).

The chain recombines TRBV19 with TRBJ1-5, with D perhaps TRBD1 (6 bases). V lost 3 bases and J lost 1, with 10 bases in between. Germline values: CDR1 LNHDA, CDR2 SQIVND (reference sequence). This CDR3 spans 15 amino acids. This chain's CDR3 is CASSMAGQSNQPQHF. The CDR3 DNA follows: TGTGCCAGTAGTATGGCAGGACAGAGCAATCAGCCCCAGCATTTT.

With regard to this clone: Other DNA variants within this sample encode the same CDR3. V and J are TRBV5-4 and TRBJ2-3; 9 bases line up with TRBD2. The J segment lost 2 bases and the V segment lost 1 base, leaving 5 bases of the junction unmatched. The germline V gene has CDR1 SGHNT and CDR2 YYREEE (reference sequence). The CDR3 has 16 residues. In DNA form, the CDR3 reads TGTGCCAGCAGCTTGCGGACTAGCGTTACCACAGATACGCAGTATTTT. Translated: CASSLRTSVTTDTQYF. The complete variable domain, with remaining parts taken from reference TRBV5-4 and TRBJ2-3, reads ETGVTQSPTHLIKTRGQQVTLRCSSQSGHNTVSWYQQALGQGPQFIFQYYREEENGRGNFPPRFSGLQFPNYSSELNVNALELDDSALYLCASSLRTSVTTDTQYFGPGTRLTVL.

The rearrangement uses TRBV6-1 and TRBJ2-1; the D is unclear. The germline CDR1 and CDR2 sequences are MNHNS and SASEGT. The CDR3 sequence is 13 residues long. Trimming stripped 0 bases from V and 3 bases from J, with 3 bases between. Here the CDR3 reads CASSEAGYNEQFF. As DNA, the CDR3 is TGTGCCAGCAGTGAAGCCGGCTACAATGAGCAGTTCTTC.

The chain joins TRBV5-4 to TRBJ2-7; 9 nucleotides line up with TRBD1. The germline CDR1 and CDR2 sequences are SGHNT and YYREEE (reference sequence). There are 14 residues in the CDR3. J gave up 4 bases and V 7 bases, and 9 bases lay outside the gene matches. This CDR3 is CASATNGQGYEQYF. In nucleotides, the CDR3 is TGTGCCAGCGCTACTAATGGACAGGGGTACGAGCAGTACTTC. The variable domain in full, with the rest retrieved from reference TRBV5-4 and TRBJ2-7, is ETGVTQSPTHLIKTRGQQVTLRCSSQSGHNTVSWYQQALGQGPQFIFQYYREEENGRGNFPPRFSGLQFPNYSSELNVNALELDDSALYLCASATNGQGYEQYFGPGTRLTVT.